This T cell receptor (beta chain) is from a study of T cells after yellow fever vaccination. Findings and limits, study-wide: The secondary response was weaker but peaked faster, day 5 versus 15. Clonotypes appearing in both CD4 and CD8 compartments existed, and their share was small. After the booster, nearly 98% of CD4 and more than 75% of CD8 primary-response clones were re-detected.

A 5'RACE template-switching step, the method used to make TCR cDNA, added a universal primer site and UMIs. MiXCR, run by TCRdb on the 5' RACE reads, gives a single entry per CDR3 protein. The table shows some 400,000 distinct CDR3 sequences, with 6% to 8% occurring only once. Deletions cut 0 bases from V and 3 bases from J, with 17 bases between. Germline V gene data show CDR1 as GTSNPN and CDR2 as SVGIG (reference sequence). The length of the CDR3 is 16 residues. This clonotype was recorded many times. Its specificity is unknown. Material: PBMCs, obtained 5 days after the yellow fever booster vaccination. This chain links TRBV30 with TRBJ1-2; the D is unclear. The receptor was isolated from a man aged 30 to 45 who received the YFV17D yellow fever vaccine. CDR3 amino acids: CAWSVRGGDYYYGYTF. The CDR3 DNA reads as TGTGCCTGGAGTGTACGAGGAGGAGACTACTACTATGGCTACACCTTC. Filled out from reference TRBV30 and TRBJ1-2, the complete variable domain reads SQTIHQWPATLVQPVGSPLSLECTVEGTSNPNLYWYRQAAGRGLQLLFYSVGIGQISSEVPQNLSASRPQDRQFILSSKKLLLSDSGFYLCAWSVRGGDYYYGYTFGSGTRLTVV.